One T cell receptor (beta chain) is described in this entry. V shed 0 bases and J shed 7 bases, with 22 bases lying between them. Germline CDR1 is SGHNT and CDR2 is YYREEE (reference sequence). This CDR3 spans 18 amino acids. The data were taken from a study of blood T cell repertoires in COVID-19. Profiling relied on immunoSEQ multiplex PCR, and the TCRdb table lists in-frame clones only, not all of them. This table holds a few hundred thousand clones, approximately 83% found once. The specimen sequenced was PBMCs or T cells enriched from blood (not recorded which). This sequence joins TRBV5-4 and TRBJ2-2, with D perhaps matching TRBD2 (7 bases). The sequence was collected from a woman between 50 and 59 years old who had recovered from COVID-19. The CDR3, as DNA: TGTGCCAGCAGCTTGGCCCATGGGGGGGCCGGGTCTATCGGGGAGCTGTTTTTT. This encodes CASSLAHGGAGSIGELFF.